Listed below are T cell receptor beta chains from one sample, sequenced in a study of cytomegalovirus exposure and HLA in healthy donors. Clones were sequenced by immunoSEQ multiplex PCR, and TCRdb holds only the in-frame ones, with some missing. The data hold 150,000 to 200,000 clones, with about 80% observed a single time. The sample was PBMCs. These receptor sequences come from a man in his forties in good health and CMV-seropositive. CDR3s include the opening cysteine and the closing phenylalanine or tryptophan. The D gene is left open where the match is weak. The listing skips clone size in some rows; elsewhere it reads once, few, many or a size class.

TRBD2	TRBV5-1	-	TRBJ2-5	TGCGCCAGCAGCTCCGAGCCTAGCGGGGACCAAGAGACCCAGTACTTC	CASSSEPSGDQETQYF
-	TRBV6-5	-	TRBJ1-1	TGTGCCAGCAGTTATTCCCCAGGGGCGCGCGGGGGTGAAGCTTTCTTT	CASSYSPGARGGEAFF
TRBD2	TRBV18	-	TRBJ2-1	TGTGCCAGCTCACCAGGGACTAGCGGGAGCAATCAGCAGTTCTTC	CASSPGTSGSNQQFF
TRBD2	TRBV6-1	-	TRBJ2-7	TGTGCCAGCAGTGAAAGTACTTGGGCTAGCGGACTCTACGAGCAGTACTTC	CASSESTWASGLYEQYF
-	TRBV6-5	-	TRBJ2-2	TGTGCCAGCAGTTATACAGGCATCACGAACACCGGGGAGCTGTTTTTT	CASSYTGITNTGELFF
TRBD1	TRBV18	-	TRBJ2-5	TGTGCCAGCTCACCCCCGGGACAGGGGCAAGAGACCCAGTACTTC	CASSPPGQGQETQYF
-	TRBV9	-	TRBJ2-2	TGTGCCAGCAGCGCCTCGGGTTTTGGGACCGGGGAGCTGTTTTTT	CASSASGFGTGELFF
TRBD1	TRBV10-3	-	TRBJ1-1	TGTGCCATCAGTGTCACAGGGGGCACTGAAGCTTTCTTT	CAISVTGGTEAFF
TRBD1	TRBV2	-	TRBJ1-1	TGTGCCAGCAGTGAGGGGACAGGGGTCACTGAAGCTTTCTTT	CASSEGTGVTEAFF
-	TRBV9	-	TRBJ1-1	TGTGCCAGCAGCCCCCGACAGGCGCACACTGAAGCTTTCTTT	CASSPRQAHTEAFF
TRBD2	TRBV6-5	-	TRBJ2-7	TGTGCCAGCAGTCCCACTAACGGGAGGGCCTCCGAGCAGTACTTC	CASSPTNGRASEQYF
-	TRBV6-1	few	TRBJ1-1	TGTGCCAGCAGTGTTTTGAGAGGTACTGAAGCTTTCTTT	CASSVLRGTEAFF
TRBD2	TRBV10-3	once	TRBJ2-1	TGTGCCATCAGGGGACTAGCGGGATTTGATAATGAGCAGTTCTTC	CAIRGLAGFDNEQFF
TRBD2	TRBV14	once	TRBJ2-7	TGTGCCAGCAGCCACCACCGGACTAGCGTAGCCTACGAGCAGTACTTC	CASSHHRTSVAYEQYF
TRBD2	TRBV5-1	-	TRBJ2-1	TGCGCCAGCTGGCCGGGACTAGCGGGATCTAAGCAGTTCTTC	CASWPGLAGSKQFF
TRBD2	TRBV7-9	once	TRBJ2-1	TGTGCCAGCAGCTTGGGGACTAGCGCTTCATTCTACAATGAGCAGTTCTTC	CASSLGTSASFYNEQFF
TRBD1	TRBV28	-	TRBJ2-7	TGTGCCAGCAGTGCTCCGGGACAGGGAAGTTCCTACGAGCAGTACTTC	CASSAPGQGSSYEQYF
-	TRBV7-3	once	TRBJ2-7	TGTGCCAGCTCCGCGGGCGGAGGCTACGAGCAGTACTTC	CASSAGGGYEQYF
TRBD2	TRBV10-3	-	TRBJ2-2	TGTGCCATCAGCCTATCCAACTTTGCGGGAGGCCCCACCGGGGAGCTGTTTTTT	CAISLSNFAGGPTGELFF
-	TRBV30	-	TRBJ1-5	TGTGCCTGGAGTGTAGGGGGGGTCCAGCCCCAGCATTTT	CAWSVGGVQPQHF
TRBD2	TRBV5-1	-	TRBJ2-3	TGCGCCAGCAGCCCGGGACTACCTACAGATACGCAGTATTTT	CASSPGLPTDTQYF
TRBD2	TRBV5-4	-	TRBJ2-1	TGTGCCAGCAGCGGGACTAGCGGGAGTATCGATGAGCAGTTCTTC	CASSGTSGSIDEQFF
TRBD2	TRBV7-6	-	TRBJ2-2	TGTGCCAGCAGCTCACGGACTAGCCTGAACACCGGGGAGCTGTTTTTT	CASSSRTSLNTGELFF
-	TRBV6-6	-	TRBJ2-7	TGTGCCAGCAGTTTTCCGGGACATCTCTACGAGCAGTACTTC	CASSFPGHLYEQYF
-	TRBV5-1	-	TRBJ1-5	TGCGCCAGCAGCCGTGGACATCCTAATCAGCCCCAGCATTTT	CASSRGHPNQPQHF
TRBD1	TRBV25-1	-	TRBJ2-7	TGTGCCAGCAGGGTACAGGGGTGCGAGCAGTACTTC	CASRVQGCEQYF
-	TRBV11-3	-	TRBJ2-3	TGTGCCAGCAGCTTCCTAGCGAGCGGATATACGCAGTATTTT	CASSFLASGYTQYF
TRBD1	TRBV10-3	-	TRBJ2-7	TGTGCCACAGTGGACAGGTCCCTTTCCTACGAGCAGTACTTC	CATVDRSLSYEQYF
-	TRBV18	-	TRBJ2-5	TGTGCCAGCTCACCAATGTCTACGGGGATACGGGAGACCCAGTACTTC	CASSPMSTGIRETQYF
TRBD2	TRBV4-1	many	TRBJ2-1	TGCGCCAGCAGCCAACTACAACCTAGCGGGGGCTCCTACAATGAGCAGTTCTTC	CASSQLQPSGGSYNEQFF
-	TRBV6-1	-	TRBJ1-5	TGTGCCAGCGGATGGACACAGGGTTTGAGGCAGCCCCAGCATTTT	CASGWTQGLRQPQHF
TRBD1	TRBV11-3	-	TRBJ1-4	TGTGCCAGCAGCTCGACAGGGACCTCTAATGAAAAACTGTTTTTT	CASSSTGTSNEKLFF
-	TRBV7-9	-	TRBJ2-7	TGTGCCAGCAGCCTACAGGGCTACGAGCAGTACTTC	CASSLQGYEQYF
TRBD1	TRBV5-1	-	TRBJ1-4	TGCGCCAGCAGCTTGGGCGGACAGGGGGCAGGGGAAAAACTGTTTTTT	CASSLGGQGAGEKLFF
TRBD2	TRBV11-3	-	TRBJ2-3	TGTGCCAGCAGCTTAGGCGGGAGGAGGACAGATACGCAGTATTTT	CASSLGGRRTDTQYF
-	TRBV9	-	TRBJ2-1	TGTGCCAGCAGCGGCGGCCACTCCACCGATGAGCAGTTCTTC	CASSGGHSTDEQFF
TRBD2	TRBV29-1	-	TRBJ2-3	TGCAGCGTTGTCGGGGGAGGGCCCGATACGCAGTATTTT	CSVVGGGPDTQYF
TRBD2	TRBV4-2	-	TRBJ2-7	TGTGCCAGCAGCCAAGGCGGGAGCAGCTACGAGCAGTACTTC	CASSQGGSSYEQYF
-	TRBV9	-	TRBJ2-5	TGTGCCAGCAGCGTAATAGGGGAAGAGACCCAGTACTTC	CASSVIGEETQYF
TRBD2	TRBV11-2	-	TRBJ2-2	TGTGCCAGCAGCCCGATGGGTCGGGGGGACACCGGGGAGCTGTTTTTT	CASSPMGRGDTGELFF
TRBD2	TRBV5-1	-	TRBJ2-1	TGCGCCAGCAGCTTGAGGACTAGCAGGTACAATGAGCAGTTCTTC	CASSLRTSRYNEQFF
-	TRBV5-1	-	TRBJ2-7	TGCGCCAGCAGCTTGGCCCAGGGAAGGCACTACGAGCAGTACTTC	CASSLAQGRHYEQYF
TRBD2	TRBV5-1	-	TRBJ2-2	TGCGCCAGCAGCCCTAGCGGGAGCGTCGGGGAGCTGTTTTTT	CASSPSGSVGELFF
TRBD2	TRBV10-3	-	TRBJ2-7	TGTGCCACTAACGGAGCGGGAGGGTTCTCCTACGAGCAGTACTTC	CATNGAGGFSYEQYF
-	TRBV27	-	TRBJ1-1	TGTGCCAGCAGTAGGCAGGGTGGGTCCATGAACACTGAAGCTTTCTTT	CASSRQGGSMNTEAFF
-	TRBV7-6	-	TRBJ2-7	TGTGCCAGCAGCTTAGCGGAGGGTCCCTCCTACGAGCAGTACTTC	CASSLAEGPSYEQYF
-	TRBV11-3	-	TRBJ2-3	TGTGCCAGCAGCGCTGGGACGGAGGGGACAGATACGCAGTATTTT	CASSAGTEGTDTQYF
TRBD1	TRBV6-1	-	TRBJ2-5	TGTGCCAGCAGTGATCGGGGAGGTGAGGACAGGGAGAGAGGGGAGACCCAGTACTTC	CASSDRGGEDRERGETQYF
-	TRBV5-5	-	TRBJ1-5	TGTGCCAGCAGCTGGGGGGTGGGCAATCAGCCCCAGCATTTT	CASSWGVGNQPQHF